The TCR beta chain under discussion was sequenced for a study of shared clonotypes between healthy human individuals. The study, taken as a whole, reports: Shared clonotypes: approximately 5.3% naive CD4, roughly 3.8% naive CD8, about 2.4% memory CD4, over 0.3% memory CD8. Read depth was anticipated to influence clonotype sharing among donors.

Germline V gene data show CDR1 as ENHRY and CDR2 as SYGVKD. V dropped 10 bases and J dropped 3; count of bases not matched to a gene: 15. The CDR3 totals 15 residues. Concerning this clone: Antigen: not known.

TCRdb's copy holds only in-frame clones and misses some; the assay was immunoSEQ multiplex PCR. The table records some 2,000,000 clones, just under 95% of them present only once. CD45RO-negative, CCR7-positively selected cells formed the naive CD8 fraction, excluding terminally differentiated effector memory CD45RA+ cells. Only Caucasian adults living in Nashville, Tennessee made up the donor group. The chain carries TRBV10-3 and TRBJ2-7; 7 nucleotides agree with TRBD1. The TCR originated in a man aged 18 to 30 in good health. Sequences were obtained from naive CD8+ T cells sorted from blood. The CDR3 DNA reads TGTGCCACCGCCGGGATCTCGGGACAGTTCTACGAGCAGTACTTC. Its translation is CATAGISGQFYEQYF.